The 9 T cell receptor beta chains below come from one sample, sequenced in a study of blood T cell repertoires in COVID-19 (dated by TCRdb to the early 2020s). Libraries were made using the immunoSEQ multiplex PCR assay. Sourced from immuneACCESS, this table was stored by TCRdb with only in-frame sequences that have V and J called. A share of the clones is absent; for the studies checked, an unresolved V gene accounts for under half, and the remainder has no known explanation. The sample has roughly 250,000 clones on record, approximately 88% of them singletons. The ten top clones hold 0.8% of the sample. The sample was peripheral blood. All receptors come from a woman in her 30s with acute or convalescent COVID-19.

This chain links TRBV6-1 with TRBJ2-3; D gene ambiguous. V dropped 3 bases and J dropped 3 bases, with 13 bases sitting between them. The CDR3 is 15 residues long. Germline values: CDR1 MNHNS, CDR2 SASEGT. The CDR3 DNA reads as TGTGCCAGCAGTGATAGCACGGAGTATACAGATACGCAGTATTTT. It encodes CASSDSTEYTDTQYF.

The chain combines TRBV4-3 with TRBJ2-2; 16 bases align to TRBD2. Germline V lookup: CDR1 LGHNA, CDR2 YSLEER. The CDR3 has 16 amino acids. V lost 4 bases, J lost 6 bases, and 2 bases stayed unmatched. The CDR3 bases are TGCGCCAGCAGCCCCGGGACTAGCGGGAGGGCCGGGGAGCTGTTTTTT. Protein product: CASSPGTSGRAGELFF.

The chain is built from TRBV29-1 and TRBJ2-7; the match to TRBD1 covers 8 bases. CDR1 and CDR2 from the germline V gene are SQVTM and ANQGSEA. Unmatched junction bases numbered 6, after V lost 5 bases and J lost 3 bases. CDR3 length equals 13 residues. The CDR3 protein is CSVRVQGVYEQYF. CDR3 DNA sequence: TGCAGCGTTCGTGTACAGGGGGTCTACGAGCAGTACTTC.

The chain employs TRBV9 and TRBJ2-1; D gene uncertain. This CDR3 region has 9 residues. The V gene lost 4 bases and the J gene lost 12 bases, with 5 bases spanning the gap. Per germline, CDR1 SGDLS and CDR2 YYNGEE. CDR3 nucleotides: TGTGCCAGCAGCCCCGGGCAGTTCTTC. Residues: CASSPGQFF.

The V call is TRBV11-2, the J call TRBJ2-1, with 13 bases that match TRBD2. CDR1 SGHAT and CDR2 FQNNGV come from the germline V gene. The CDR3 length is 15 residues. Unmatched junction bases numbered 6, after V lost 5 bases and J lost 8 bases. CDR3 DNA: TGTGCCAGCAGCCCAGGACTAGCGGGAGTATATGAGCAGTTCTTC. Protein sequence: CASSPGLAGVYEQFF. Variable domain in full (rest from reference TRBV11-2 and TRBJ2-1): EAGVAQSPRYKIIEKRQSVAFWCNPISGHATLYWYQQILGQGPKLLIQFQNNGVVDDSQLPKDRFSAERLKGVDSTLKIQPAKLEDSAVYLCASSPGLAGVYEQFFGPGTRLTVL.

V gene TRBV6-5 combines with J gene TRBJ2-7; 15 bases align to TRBD2. V lost 5 bases, J lost 7 bases, and 6 bases stayed unmatched. CDR3 length equals 15 residues. Germline V gives CDR1 MNHEY, CDR2 SVGAGI. The CDR3 reads CASSRPGLAGGEQYF. CDR3 coding DNA: TGTGCCAGCAGTCGGCCGGGACTAGCGGGAGGTGAGCAGTACTTC.

This clone was observed once. The chain carries TRBV11-3 and TRBJ1-6; TRBD1 agrees at 11 bases. The germline CDR1 and CDR2 sequences are SGHNT and YENEEA. V dropped 2 bases and J dropped 10; count of bases not matched to a gene: 7. This CDR3 is 16 amino acids long. CDR3 nucleotides: TGTGCCAGCAGCTTACAAAGGACAGGGGGCAACTCACCCCTCCACTTT. This encodes CASSLQRTGGNSPLHF.

This rearrangement joins TRBV9 to TRBJ2-2; perhaps TRBD2 as D (6 bases). In germline, CDR1 is SGDLS, CDR2 YYNGEE. With 4 bases removed from V and 0 bases from J, the gap between germline ends came to 16 bases. This CDR3 region has 17 residues. CDR3 sequence: CASSPASSGANTGELFF. The CDR3 DNA sequence: TGTGCCAGCAGCCCAGCCTCCTCGGGGGCGAACACCGGGGAGCTGTTTTTT.

This chain joins TRBV5-1 and TRBJ2-7; tentative D call: TRBD2 (6 bases). Germline V gives CDR1 SGHRS, CDR2 YFSETQ. The V end was cut by 5 bases, the J end by 2 bases, with 11 bases between. The CDR3 is 13 amino acids. DNA of the CDR3: TGCGCCAGCAGGATGGGGGGAACCTACGAGCAGTACTTC. Protein sequence: CASRMGGTYEQYF.